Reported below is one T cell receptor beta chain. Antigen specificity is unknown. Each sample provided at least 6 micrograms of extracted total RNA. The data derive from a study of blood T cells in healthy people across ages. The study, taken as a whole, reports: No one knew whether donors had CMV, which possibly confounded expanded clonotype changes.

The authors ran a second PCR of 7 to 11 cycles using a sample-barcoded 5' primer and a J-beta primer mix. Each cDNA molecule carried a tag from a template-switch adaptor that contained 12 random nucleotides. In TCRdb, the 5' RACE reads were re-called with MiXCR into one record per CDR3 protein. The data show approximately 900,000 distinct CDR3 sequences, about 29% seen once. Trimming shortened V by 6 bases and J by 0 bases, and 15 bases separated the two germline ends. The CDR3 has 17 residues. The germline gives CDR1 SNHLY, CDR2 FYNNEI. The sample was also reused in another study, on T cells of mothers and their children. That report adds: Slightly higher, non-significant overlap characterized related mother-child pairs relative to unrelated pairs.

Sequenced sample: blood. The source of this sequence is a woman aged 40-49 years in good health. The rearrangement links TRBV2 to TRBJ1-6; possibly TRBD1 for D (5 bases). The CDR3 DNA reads TGTGCCAGCAGCCCAGAGACAGTGAGCTCCTATAATTCACCCCTCCACTTT. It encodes CASSPETVSSYNSPLHF.